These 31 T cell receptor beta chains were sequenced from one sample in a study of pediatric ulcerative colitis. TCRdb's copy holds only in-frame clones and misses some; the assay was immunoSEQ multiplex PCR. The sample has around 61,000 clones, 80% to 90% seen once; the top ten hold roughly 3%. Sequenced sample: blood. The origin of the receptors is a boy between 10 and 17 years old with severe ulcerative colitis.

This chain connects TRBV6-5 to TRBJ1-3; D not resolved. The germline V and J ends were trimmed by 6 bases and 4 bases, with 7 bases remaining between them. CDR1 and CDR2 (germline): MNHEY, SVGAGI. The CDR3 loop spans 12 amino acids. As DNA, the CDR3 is TGTGCCAGCAGCCGCCCCGGAAACACCATATATTTT. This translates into CASSRPGNTIYF.

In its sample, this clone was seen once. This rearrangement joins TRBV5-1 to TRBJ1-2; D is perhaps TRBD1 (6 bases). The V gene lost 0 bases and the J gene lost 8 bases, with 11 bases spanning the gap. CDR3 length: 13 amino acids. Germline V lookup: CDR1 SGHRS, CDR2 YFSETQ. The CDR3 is CASSLEGRGGYTF. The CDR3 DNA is TGCGCCAGCAGCTTGGAGGGCAGGGGAGGCTACACCTTC.

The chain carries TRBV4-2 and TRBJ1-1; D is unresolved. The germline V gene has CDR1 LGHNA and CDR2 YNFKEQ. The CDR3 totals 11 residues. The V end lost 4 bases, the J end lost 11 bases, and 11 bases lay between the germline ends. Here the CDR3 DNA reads TGTGCCAGCAGCCGTTGTGGGAGGGCTTTCTTT. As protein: CASSRCGRAFF.

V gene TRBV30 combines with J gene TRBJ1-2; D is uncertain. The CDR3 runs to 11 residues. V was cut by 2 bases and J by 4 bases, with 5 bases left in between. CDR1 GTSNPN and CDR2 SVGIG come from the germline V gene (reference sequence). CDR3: CAWSTGYGYTF. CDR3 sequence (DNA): TGTGCCTGGAGTACGGGCTATGGCTACACCTTC.

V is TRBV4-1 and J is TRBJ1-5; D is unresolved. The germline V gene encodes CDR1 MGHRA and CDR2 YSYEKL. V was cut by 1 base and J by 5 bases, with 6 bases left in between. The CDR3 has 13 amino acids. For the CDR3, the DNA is TGCGCCAGCAGCCAAGCCCTGGATCAGCCCCAGCATTTT. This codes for CASSQALDQPQHF.

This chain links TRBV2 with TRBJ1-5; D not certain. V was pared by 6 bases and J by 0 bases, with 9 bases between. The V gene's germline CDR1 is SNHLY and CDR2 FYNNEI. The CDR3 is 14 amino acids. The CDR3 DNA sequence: TGTGCCAGCAGCGACACGACTAGCAATCAGCCCCAGCATTTT. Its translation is CASSDTTSNQPQHF.

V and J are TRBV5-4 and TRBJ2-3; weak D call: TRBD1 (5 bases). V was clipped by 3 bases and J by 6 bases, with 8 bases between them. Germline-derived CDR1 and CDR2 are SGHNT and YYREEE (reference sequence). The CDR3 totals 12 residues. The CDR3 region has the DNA TGTGCCAGCAGCTCAGGGTTTGATACGCAGTATTTT. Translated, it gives CASSSGFDTQYF.

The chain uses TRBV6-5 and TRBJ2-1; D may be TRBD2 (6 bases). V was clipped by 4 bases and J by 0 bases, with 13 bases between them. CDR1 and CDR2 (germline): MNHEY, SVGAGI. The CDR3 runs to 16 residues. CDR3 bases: TGTGCCAGCAGTTTTAGCGGACCAAGCTCCTACAATGAGCAGTTCTTC. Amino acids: CASSFSGPSSYNEQFF.

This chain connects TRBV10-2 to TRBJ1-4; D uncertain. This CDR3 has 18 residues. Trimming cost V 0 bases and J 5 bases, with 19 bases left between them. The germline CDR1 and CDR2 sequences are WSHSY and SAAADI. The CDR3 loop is CASSESTRFRAPNEKLFF. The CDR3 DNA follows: TGCGCCAGCAGTGAGTCGACTCGATTCAGAGCTCCCAATGAAAAACTGTTTTTT.

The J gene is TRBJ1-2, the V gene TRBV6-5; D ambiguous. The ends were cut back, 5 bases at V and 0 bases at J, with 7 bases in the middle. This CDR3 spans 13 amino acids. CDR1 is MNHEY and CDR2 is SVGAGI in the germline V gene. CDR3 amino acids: CASSVRTNYGYTF. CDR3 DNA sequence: TGTGCCAGCAGTGTCAGAACTAACTATGGCTACACCTTC.

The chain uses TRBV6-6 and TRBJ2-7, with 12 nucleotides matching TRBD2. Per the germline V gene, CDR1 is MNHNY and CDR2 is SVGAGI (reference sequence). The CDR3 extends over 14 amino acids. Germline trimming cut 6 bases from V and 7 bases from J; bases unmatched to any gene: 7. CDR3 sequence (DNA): TGTGCCAGCAGCCGACTAGCGGGAGTGGGTGAGCAGTACTTC. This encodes CASSRLAGVGEQYF.

CDR3 nucleotides: TGTGCCAGCAGCTTGCGGGAGGGCCGAAACGAGCAGTACTTC. It encodes CASSLREGRNEQYF. The chain is built from TRBV5-4 and TRBJ2-7, with TRBD2 matching over 8 bases. CDR1 and CDR2 from the germline V gene are SGHNT and YYREEE (reference sequence). With 1 base clipped from V and 5 bases from J, the junction kept 5 bases outside the gene matches. This CDR3 contains 14 residues.

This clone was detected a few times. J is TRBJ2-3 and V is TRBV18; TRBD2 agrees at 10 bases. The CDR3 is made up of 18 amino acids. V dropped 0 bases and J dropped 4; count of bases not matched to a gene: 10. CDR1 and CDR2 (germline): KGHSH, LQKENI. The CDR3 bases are TGTGCCAGCTCACCACCGGTTTCTAGCGGGAGTCAGGCAGATACGCAGTATTTT. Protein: CASSPPVSSGSQADTQYF.

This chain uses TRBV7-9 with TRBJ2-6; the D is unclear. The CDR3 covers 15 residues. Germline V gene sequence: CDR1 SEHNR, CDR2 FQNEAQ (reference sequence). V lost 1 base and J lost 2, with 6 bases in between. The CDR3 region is CASSLVQPGANVLTF. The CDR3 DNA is TGTGCCAGCAGCTTAGTCCAACCTGGGGCCAACGTCCTGACTTTC.

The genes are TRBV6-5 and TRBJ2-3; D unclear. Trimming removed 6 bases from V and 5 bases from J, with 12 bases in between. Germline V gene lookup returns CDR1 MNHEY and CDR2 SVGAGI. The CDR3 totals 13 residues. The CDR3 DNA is TGTGCCAGCAGGACCGGGCTCAAAGATACGCAGTATTTT. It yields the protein CASRTGLKDTQYF.

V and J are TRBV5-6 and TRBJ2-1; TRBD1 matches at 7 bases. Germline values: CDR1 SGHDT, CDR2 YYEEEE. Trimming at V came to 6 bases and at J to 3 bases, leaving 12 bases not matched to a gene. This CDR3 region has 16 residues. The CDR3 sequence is CASTSFGSGGYNEQFF. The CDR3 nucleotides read TGTGCCAGCACCTCCTTTGGATCAGGGGGCTACAATGAGCAGTTCTTC.

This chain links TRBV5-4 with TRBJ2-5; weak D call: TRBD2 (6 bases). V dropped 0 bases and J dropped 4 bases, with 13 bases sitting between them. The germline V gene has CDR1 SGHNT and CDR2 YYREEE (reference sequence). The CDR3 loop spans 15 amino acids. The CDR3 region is CASSLALGSTETQYF. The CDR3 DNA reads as TGTGCCAGCAGCTTGGCGCTCGGGAGTACAGAGACCCAGTACTTC. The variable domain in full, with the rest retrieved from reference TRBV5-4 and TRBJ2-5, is ETGVTQSPTHLIKTRGQQVTLRCSSQSGHNTVSWYQQALGQGPQFIFQYYREEENGRGNFPPRFSGLQFPNYSSELNVNALELDDSALYLCASSLALGSTETQYFGPGTRLLVL.

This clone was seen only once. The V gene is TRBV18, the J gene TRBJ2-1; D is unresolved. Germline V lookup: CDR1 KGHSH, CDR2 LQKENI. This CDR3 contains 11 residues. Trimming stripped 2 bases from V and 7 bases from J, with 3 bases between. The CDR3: CASSPGNEQFF. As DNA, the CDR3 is TGTGCCAGCTCACCAGGGAATGAGCAGTTCTTC.

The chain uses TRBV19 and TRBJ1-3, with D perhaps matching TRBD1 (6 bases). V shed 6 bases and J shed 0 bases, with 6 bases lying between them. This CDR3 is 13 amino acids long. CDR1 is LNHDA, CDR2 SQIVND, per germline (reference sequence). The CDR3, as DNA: TGTGCCAGTAGCAGGGGCTCTGGAAACACCATATATTTT. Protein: CASSRGSGNTIYF.

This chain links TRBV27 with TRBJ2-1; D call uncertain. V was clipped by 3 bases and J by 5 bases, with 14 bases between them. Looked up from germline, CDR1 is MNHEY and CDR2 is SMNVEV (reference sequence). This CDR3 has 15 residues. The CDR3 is CASSFGGLGDNEQFF. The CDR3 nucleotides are TGTGCCAGCAGTTTTGGTGGGCTAGGCGACAATGAGCAGTTCTTC.

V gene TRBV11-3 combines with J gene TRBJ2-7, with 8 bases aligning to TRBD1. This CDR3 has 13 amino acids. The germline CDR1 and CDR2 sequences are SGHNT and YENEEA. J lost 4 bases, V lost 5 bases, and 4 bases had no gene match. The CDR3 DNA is TGTGCCAGCAGCACGAGACAGGGGTACGAGCAGTACTTC. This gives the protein CASSTRQGYEQYF.

CDR3 bases: TGTGCCACTAAAGACAGAAGCTATGGCTACACCTTC. This sequence encodes CATKDRSYGYTF. The chain couples TRBV19 to TRBJ1-2; D might be TRBD1 (5 bases). The CDR3 length is 12 residues. CDR1 and CDR2 from the germline V gene are LNHDA and SQIVND (reference sequence). The V end was cut by 10 bases, the J end by 4 bases, with 13 bases between. Full variable domain (remainder filled in from reference TRBV19 and TRBJ1-2): DGGITQSPKYLFRKEGQNVTLSCEQNLNHDAMYWYRQDPGQGLRLIYYSQIVNDFQKGDIAEGYSVSREKKESFPLTVTSAQKNPTAFYLCATKDRSYGYTFGSGTRLTVV.

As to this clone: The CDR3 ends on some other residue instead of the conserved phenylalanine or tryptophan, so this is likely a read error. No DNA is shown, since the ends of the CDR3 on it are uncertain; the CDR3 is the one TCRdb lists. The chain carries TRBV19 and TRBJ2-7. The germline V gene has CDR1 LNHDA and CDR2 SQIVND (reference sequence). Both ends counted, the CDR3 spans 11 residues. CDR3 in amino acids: CASSTQPIRIG.

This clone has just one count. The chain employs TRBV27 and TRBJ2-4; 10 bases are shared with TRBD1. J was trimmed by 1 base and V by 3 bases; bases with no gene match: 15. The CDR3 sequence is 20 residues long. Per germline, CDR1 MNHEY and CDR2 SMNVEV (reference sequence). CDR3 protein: CASSFSHSWTGGEAKNIQYF. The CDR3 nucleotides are TGTGCCAGCAGTTTCTCGCACTCGTGGACAGGGGGAGAGGCCAAAAACATTCAGTACTTC.

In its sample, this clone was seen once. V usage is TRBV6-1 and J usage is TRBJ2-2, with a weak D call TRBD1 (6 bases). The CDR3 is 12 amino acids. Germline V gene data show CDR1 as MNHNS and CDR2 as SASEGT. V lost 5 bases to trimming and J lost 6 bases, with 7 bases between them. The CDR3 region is CASSKGAGELFF. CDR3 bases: TGTGCCAGCAGTAAGGGGGCCGGGGAGCTGTTTTTT.

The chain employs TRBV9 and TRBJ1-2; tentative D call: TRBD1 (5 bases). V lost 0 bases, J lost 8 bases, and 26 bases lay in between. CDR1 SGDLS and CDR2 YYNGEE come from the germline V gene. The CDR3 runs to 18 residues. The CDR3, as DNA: TGTGCCAGCAGCGTAGAACCCCAACCCCCCGGGGCGGGGGTGGGCTACACCTTC. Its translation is CASSVEPQPPGAGVGYTF.

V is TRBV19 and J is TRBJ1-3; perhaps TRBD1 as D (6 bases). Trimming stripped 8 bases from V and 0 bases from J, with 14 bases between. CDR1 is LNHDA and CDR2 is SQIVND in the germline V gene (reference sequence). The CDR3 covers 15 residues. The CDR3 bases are TGTGCCAGTGGGCGGGGGGCCATCTCTGGAAACACCATATATTTT. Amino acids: CASGRGAISGNTIYF.

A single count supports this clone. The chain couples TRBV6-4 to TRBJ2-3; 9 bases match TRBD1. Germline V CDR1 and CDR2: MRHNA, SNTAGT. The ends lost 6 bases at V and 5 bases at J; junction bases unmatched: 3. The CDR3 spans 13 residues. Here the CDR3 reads CASRGTGIDTQYF. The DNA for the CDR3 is TGTGCCAGCAGAGGGACAGGGATAGATACGCAGTATTTT.

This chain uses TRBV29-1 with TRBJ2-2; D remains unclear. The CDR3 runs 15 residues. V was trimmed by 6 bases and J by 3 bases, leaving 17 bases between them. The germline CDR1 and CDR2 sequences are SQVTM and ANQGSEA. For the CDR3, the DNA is TGCAGCGTCGAAACAGTCGGGCAGTACACCGGGGAGCTGTTTTTT. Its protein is CSVETVGQYTGELFF.

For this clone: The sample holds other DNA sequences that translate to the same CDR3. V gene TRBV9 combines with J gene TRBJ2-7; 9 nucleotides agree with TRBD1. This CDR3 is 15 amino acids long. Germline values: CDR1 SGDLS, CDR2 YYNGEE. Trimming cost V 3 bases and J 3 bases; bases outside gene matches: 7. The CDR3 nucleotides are TGTGCCAGCAGCGCGGGACAGGGACCTCTCTACGAGCAGTACTTC. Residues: CASSAGQGPLYEQYF.

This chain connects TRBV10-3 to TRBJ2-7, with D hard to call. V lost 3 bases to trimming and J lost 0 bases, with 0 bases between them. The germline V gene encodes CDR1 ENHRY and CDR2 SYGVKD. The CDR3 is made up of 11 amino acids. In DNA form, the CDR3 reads TGTGCCATCAGTGACTCCTACGAGCAGTACTTC. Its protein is CAISDSYEQYF.